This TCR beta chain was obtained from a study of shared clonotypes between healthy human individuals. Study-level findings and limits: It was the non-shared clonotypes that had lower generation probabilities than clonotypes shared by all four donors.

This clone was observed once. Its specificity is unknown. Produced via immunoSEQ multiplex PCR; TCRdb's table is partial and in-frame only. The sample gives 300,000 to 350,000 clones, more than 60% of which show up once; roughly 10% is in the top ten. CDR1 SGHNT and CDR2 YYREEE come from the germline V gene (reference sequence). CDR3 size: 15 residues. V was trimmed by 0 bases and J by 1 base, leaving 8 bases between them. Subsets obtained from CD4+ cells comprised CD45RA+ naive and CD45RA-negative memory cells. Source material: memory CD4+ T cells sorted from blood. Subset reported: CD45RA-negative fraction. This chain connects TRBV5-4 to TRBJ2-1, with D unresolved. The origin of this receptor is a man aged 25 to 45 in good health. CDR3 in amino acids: CASSLVGDSYNEQFF. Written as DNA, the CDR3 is TGTGCCAGCAGCTTGGTTGGAGATTCCTACAATGAGCAGTTCTTC.